Listed here are 18 T cell receptor beta chains from one sample, sequenced in a study of breast tumors, draining lymph nodes, adjacent tissues. TCRdb ran MiXCR on the multiplex PCR reads and lists one entry per CDR3 protein. Among approximately 90,000 distinct CDR3 sequences listed, 25% to 35% were seen once. Axillary draining lymph nodes of breast cancer patients supplied the node samples. Sequenced material: axillary lymph node tissue. The receptors shown here come from a female donor with breast cancer. Some clones in this sample may be carry-over from other donors' samples.

Comments on this clonotype: A much larger clone sits a single nucleotide away, making a read error possible. As the CDR3 is not closed by the conserved phenylalanine or tryptophan, this likely results from a read error. This chain links TRBV28 with TRBJ1-3, with a possible D match to TRBD1 (6 bases). The CDR3 extends over 15 amino acids. The germline V gene encodes CDR1 MDHEN and CDR2 SYDVKM. Trimming left V 3 bases short and J 4 bases short, with 13 bases between. CDR3 residues: CASSFSYRAGNTIYY. CDR3 DNA: TGTGCCAGCAGTTTTTCGTACAGGGCGGGAAACACCATATATTAT.

In this sample, this clonotype turned up many times. The genes are TRBV12-5 and TRBJ2-5, with D possibly TRBD1 on 6 matching bases. CDR1 and CDR2 (germline): LGHNT, FRNRAP. Trimming shortened V by 6 bases and J by 5 bases, and 13 bases separated the two germline ends. The CDR3 has 13 residues. In DNA, the CDR3 is TGTGCTAGTGGAGAGGACAGTCAGGAGACCCAGTACTTC. This sequence encodes CASGEDSQETQYF.

In this sample, this clonotype turned up many times. The V call is TRBV6-5, the J call TRBJ1-3; D unclear. CDR3 length: 14 amino acids. CDR1 is MNHEY, CDR2 SVGAGI, per germline. Between the trimmed V and J ends, which lost 7 bases and 0 bases, there was a span of 10 bases. The CDR3 protein is CASMVSFSGNTIYF. The CDR3 DNA reads TGTGCCAGCATGGTCTCATTCTCTGGAAACACCATATATTTT.

The chain recombines TRBV4-1 with TRBJ1-3; D gene uncertain. The CDR3 is made up of 13 amino acids. Germline V CDR1 and CDR2: MGHRA, YSYEKL. The V end was cut by 1 base, the J end by 7 bases, with 8 bases between. For the CDR3, the DNA is TGCGCCAGCAGCCAAGGATCGAGGAACACCATATATTTT. The encoded protein is CASSQGSRNTIYF.

The chain is built from TRBV20-1 and TRBJ1-1, with 10 bases fitting TRBD1. V lost 4 bases to trimming and J lost 7 bases; unmatched junction nucleotides: 9. The CDR3 is 14 residues long. CDR1 and CDR2 from the germline V gene are DFQATT and SNEGSKA (reference sequence). The CDR3 coding sequence is TGCAGTGCTATTCGACAGGGGGCATCGGGTGAAGCTTTCTTT. This sequence encodes CSAIRQGASGEAFF.

This clonotype came up many times. V gene TRBV30 combines with J gene TRBJ2-7; 9 bases align to TRBD1. CDR1 is GTSNPN, CDR2 SVGIG, per germline (reference sequence). The CDR3 is 13 amino acids. V lost 2 bases, J lost 6 bases, and 5 bases stayed unmatched. CDR3 residues: CAWSRDRVLEQYF. In DNA, the CDR3 is TGTGCCTGGAGTAGGGACAGGGTACTCGAGCAGTACTTC.

This clonotype was recorded at least ten times. The chain employs TRBV11-3 and TRBJ2-7, with D perhaps TRBD2 (5 bases). V lost 7 bases, J lost 0 bases, and 13 bases lay in between. Germline CDR1 SGHNT, CDR2 YENEEA. CDR3 length: 14 residues. The CDR3 reads CASTRADDSYEQYF. CDR3 sequence (DNA): TGTGCCAGCACCAGAGCGGATGACTCCTACGAGCAGTACTTC.

There are many counts of this clonotype. V and J are TRBV9 and TRBJ1-2; D unclear. V lost 6 bases and J 2 bases, leaving 11 bases between the germline ends. The CDR3 sequence is 13 residues long. In germline, CDR1 is SGDLS, CDR2 YYNGEE. The CDR3 DNA reads as TGTGCCAGCAACGGACCGAAAAACTATGGCTACACCTTC. Its translation: CASNGPKNYGYTF.

The sample holds many counts of this clonotype. The chain has TRBV9 and TRBJ2-1; 9 bases line up with TRBD1. Trimming cost V 4 bases and J 6 bases; bases outside gene matches: 11. The CDR3 loop spans 16 amino acids. The germline CDR1 and CDR2 sequences are SGDLS and YYNGEE. Written as DNA, the CDR3 is TGTGCCAGCAGCCTCTCCGGGGACAGGGAATCCAATGAGCAGTTCTTC. Translated, it gives CASSLSGDRESNEQFF.

Comments on this clonotype: Likely a read error: the CDR3 ends without its conserved phenylalanine or tryptophan. The V call is TRBV7-2, the J call TRBJ1-2; no reliable D call. Germline V CDR1 and CDR2: SGHTA, FQGNSA. The CDR3 extends over 14 amino acids. CDR3 bases: TGTGCCAGCAGCTTGACACGGACTAACTATCGCTACACCCTC. Amino acid sequence: CASSLTRTNYRYTL.

The chain carries TRBV20-1 and TRBJ2-5; D may be TRBD2 (7 bases). There are 16 residues in the CDR3. V lost 5 bases, J lost 5 bases, and 24 bases lay in between. Looked up from germline, CDR1 is DFQATT and CDR2 is SNEGSKA (reference sequence). CDR3 region: CSAQTTIRGAVETQYF. The CDR3 DNA sequence: TGCAGTGCTCAAACGACCATCCGGGGGGCGGTGGAGACCCAGTACTTC.

This clonotype appeared many times. The V call is TRBV5-8, the J call TRBJ2-7; D call uncertain. CDR3 length: 14 amino acids. V dropped 1 base and J dropped 2 bases, with 10 bases sitting between them. Germline V gene lookup returns CDR1 SGHTS and CDR2 YDEGEE. In DNA, the CDR3 is TGTGCCAGCAGCTTGTGGGGTCGAACCTACGAGCAGTACTTC. Translated: CASSLWGRTYEQYF.

This clonotype was counted ten times or more. The chain is built from TRBV20-1 and TRBJ2-5; TRBD1 matches at 7 bases. V was clipped by 5 bases and J by 2 bases; unmatched bases: 5. Germline V gene sequence: CDR1 DFQATT, CDR2 SNEGSKA (reference sequence). CDR3 size: 13 residues. The DNA of the CDR3 is TGCAGTGCTGGGGGACAGCAACAAGAGACCCAGTACTTC. Translating gives CSAGGQQQETQYF.

Of note for this clonotype: Because it lacks the conserved phenylalanine or tryptophan at the end, this CDR3 is likely a read error. The chain employs TRBV4-3 and TRBJ1-3, with unresolved D. The germline V and J ends were trimmed by 0 bases and 2 bases, with 5 bases remaining between them. CDR3 length equals 14 residues. CDR1 and CDR2 from the germline V gene are LGHNA and YSLEER. The CDR3 here is CASSQDKAGNTIYL. CDR3 coding DNA: TGCGCCAGCAGCCAAGATAAGGCTGGAAACACCATATATCTT.

In its sample, this clonotype was seen a few times. A single base separates this from a much larger clone, so it may be a read error. The genes are TRBV6-5 and TRBJ2-1; tentatively, D is TRBD2 (5 bases). CDR3 length: 15 residues. The V end lost 5 bases, the J end lost 5 bases, and 16 bases lay between the germline ends. The V gene's germline CDR1 is MNHEY and CDR2 SVGAGI. Written as DNA, the CDR3 is TGTGCCAGCAGTCACGACTACCTGGAAGACAATGAGCAGTTCTTC. Protein sequence: CASSHDYLEDNEQFF.

On this clonotype: A read error is possible here, since a much larger clone lies one base away. This is likely a read error, given that the CDR3 carries no conserved phenylalanine or tryptophan at its end. The chain combines TRBV7-2 with TRBJ1-1, with 8 bases lining up with TRBD1. The CDR3 contains 14 residues. J gave up 2 bases and V 5 bases, and 4 bases lay outside the gene matches. The germline gives CDR1 SGHTA, CDR2 FQGNSA. DNA of the CDR3: TGTGCCAGCAGCCCAGGGGGCCTAAACACTGAAGCTTTCCTT. This codes for CASSPGGLNTEAFL.

This clonotype has at least ten counts. Just one base apart from a much larger clone, this may be a read error. This chain connects TRBV11-2 to TRBJ2-7, with 12 bases identical to TRBD2. The CDR3 is made up of 16 amino acids. V trimming: 6 bases; J trimming: 6 bases; junction bases outside the gene matches: 12. CDR1 is SGHAT and CDR2 is FQNNGV in the germline V gene. CDR3 nucleotide sequence: TGTGCCAGCAGTTGGACTAGCGGGACCAGGGGGGGCGAGCAGTACTTC. Translating it yields CASSWTSGTRGGEQYF.

This clonotype was detected once. V gene TRBV4-3 combines with J gene TRBJ2-2; D not certain. The length of the CDR3 is 14 residues. CDR1 and CDR2 (germline): LGHNA, YSLEER. The V end lost 0 bases, the J end lost 7 bases, and 9 bases lay between the germline ends. The CDR3 sequence: CASSQEGHRGELFF. The CDR3 DNA sequence: TGCGCCAGCAGCCAAGAAGGGCACCGCGGGGAGCTGTTTTTT.